The clone carrying this TCR beta chain occurred a few times. The antigen remains undetermined. This sample's time point: week 5, during vaccination. Topical imiquimod was applied with each vaccine dose, which held 300 ug of mutant IDH1 20-mer peptide. The donors had new WHO grade 3 or 4 astrocytomas; these were IDH1-mutant and ATRX-lost. TCRdb's copy holds only in-frame clones and misses some; the assay was immunoSEQ multiplex PCR. The sample comprises some 51,000 clones, roughly 78% of which are singletons, and around 5.3% rests with the top ten. This sample is drawn from a study of a mutant IDH1 vaccine in newly diagnosed glioma. About the research overall: The treated group averaged approximately 38 years old and was around 60% male, approximately 38% female. Patients' prior therapy spanned radiotherapy, temozolomide, or both; most underwent both.

CDR1 is LGHNA and CDR2 is YSLEER in the germline V gene. Trimming stripped 0 bases from V and 5 bases from J, with 8 bases between. CDR3 length: 14 residues. The sample was PBMCs, taken from a glioma patient whose treatment included an IDH1 peptide vaccine. This TCR derives from a man aged 50 to 59 with glioma. The chain employs TRBV4-3 and TRBJ2-1; D call uncertain. The CDR3 reads CASSQDMADNEQFF. The CDR3 DNA reads as TGCGCCAGCAGCCAAGATATGGCGGACAATGAGCAGTTCTTC.